This is a list of T cell receptor beta chains from one sample in a study of blood T cell repertoires in COVID-19. Sequencing was performed with immunoSEQ multiplex PCR; in TCRdb, only in-frame clones are kept and a portion is missing. This sample carries about 120,000 clones, 79% of them seen once, and the ten largest clones take approximately 3.9%. Sequences were obtained from peripheral blood. These receptors all come from a woman of 80 years or more with acute or convalescent COVID-19. Both conserved end residues are part of each CDR3. D genes are given only for firm matches. A row's size may be missing; if present it is once, few, many or a size class.

-	-	TRBJ2-1	TRBV6-5	TGTGCCAGCAAGTCGGGGGTGGATTCCTACAATGAGCAGTTCTTC	CASKSGVDSYNEQFF
-	-	TRBJ1-3	TRBV19	TGTGCCAGTAGTATACAGGACACCATATATTTT	CASSIQDTIYF
TRBD1	many	TRBJ2-7	TRBV11-2	TGTGCCAGCAGGGGACAGGGGGGTTCCTACGAGCAGTACTTC	CASRGQGGSYEQYF
-	-	TRBJ1-5	TRBV28	TGTGCCAGCAGAAAGGAGTTCGGGGGACGTGGCAATCAGCCCCAGCATTTT	CASRKEFGGRGNQPQHF
TRBD1	once	TRBJ2-5	TRBV7-2	TGTGCCAGCAGCTTAGAAAGGCCCGCCACGACAGGGCCGGAGACCCAGTACTTC	CASSLERPATTGPETQYF
-	-	TRBJ1-2	TRBV29-1	TGCAGCGTTGAAGATAGATCAGGGGCTCCAAACTATGGCTACACCTTC	CSVEDRSGAPNYGYTF
TRBD2	-	TRBJ2-7	TRBV2	TGTGCCAGCAGTGAGGTGACTAGCGGGACGTGGGAGCAGTACTTC	CASSEVTSGTWEQYF
TRBD1	-	TRBJ1-4	TRBV2	TGTGCCAGTCAACCTTGGGACAGAGGGGAAAAACTGTTTTTT	CASQPWDRGEKLFF
-	-	TRBJ1-1	TRBV5-1	TGCGCCAGCAGCTTGGAAGTTGGGGCAGCGAACACTGAAGCTTTCTTT	CASSLEVGAANTEAFF
TRBD2	-	TRBJ2-1	TRBV13	TGTGCCAGCAGCTTCGGGACTAGCGGGAGGGCGACCCCCAATGAGCAGTTCTTC	CASSFGTSGRATPNEQFF
TRBD1	once	TRBJ1-1	TRBV27	TGTGCCAGCAGTTTATTAACAGGGGGCATAGTGAACACTGAAGCTTTCTTT	CASSLLTGGIVNTEAFF
-	medium-sized	TRBJ2-2	TRBV5-1	TGCGCCAGCAGCTTGGAGGGGTACACCGGGGAGCTGTTTTTT	CASSLEGYTGELFF
-	-	TRBJ1-1	TRBV29-1	TGCAGCCCGGCCCCTGTAATTGAAGCTTTCTTT	CSPAPVIEAFF
-	-	TRBJ2-7	TRBV7-8	TGTGCCAGCAGCCTAAGCCGGGGGAAGCAGTACTTC	CASSLSRGKQYF
-	-	TRBJ2-7	TRBV2	TGTGCCAGCAGTGAATCACTTTTTAGCTCCTACGAGCAGTACTTC	CASSESLFSSYEQYF
-	-	TRBJ1-6	TRBV6-5	TGTGCCAGCAGTTCTCTCGAGGGTTCACCCCTCCACTTT	CASSSLEGSPLHF
-	-	TRBJ2-5	TRBV30	TGTGCCTGGAGTGTACAGGACAGCCCGGAGACCCAGTACTTC	CAWSVQDSPETQYF
-	-	TRBJ1-1	TRBV24-1	TGTGCCACCAGTGATTCAGTAGAAGCTTTCTTT	CATSDSVEAFF
-	-	TRBJ1-2	TRBV4-3	TGCGCCAGCAGCCAGGCCTACACAGGGAGGGACTATGGCTACACCTTC	CASSQAYTGRDYGYTF
TRBD2	-	TRBJ2-7	TRBV20-1	TGCAGTGCTAGAGGGGCGGGAGAGCAGTACTTT	CSARGAGEQYF
TRBD2	-	TRBJ2-3	TRBV4-2	TGTGCCAGCAGCCGAGGGACTAGCGGGAGCAGAGATACGCAGTATTTT	CASSRGTSGSRDTQYF
TRBD1	-	TRBJ2-5	TRBV7-3	TGTGCCAGCAGCTTAAGACAGGGGGCTCTTGAGACCCAGTACTTC	CASSLRQGALETQYF
TRBD2	few	TRBJ2-7	TRBV3-1/TRBV3-2	TGTGCCAGCAGCTTTAGCGGGGGATACGAGCAGTACTTC	CASSFSGGYEQYF
TRBD1	-	TRBJ1-1	TRBV5-8	TGTGCCAGCAGCTTGGTTCCGGGACAGGGCTCTGAAGCTTTCTTT	CASSLVPGQGSEAFF
TRBD1	-	TRBJ1-6	TRBV18	TGTGCCAGCTCACCAGGGGACAGTTTTTCACCCCTCCACTTT	CASSPGDSFSPLHF
-	-	TRBJ2-7	TRBV3-1/TRBV3-2	TGTGCCAGCAGCCAAGACGGAGGCCAACAAGTTTTTCTTTACTTC	CASSQDGGQQVFLYF